Below, 9 T cell receptor beta chains from the same sample are listed, as sequenced in a study of blood T cell repertoires in COVID-19. Only in-frame clones appear in the TCRdb table, and some are missing; sequencing was by immunoSEQ multiplex PCR. The sample lists around 150,000 clones, around 87% occurring once. The sequenced sample consisted of peripheral blood. The receptors shown here come from a man aged 45 to 65 with active COVID-19.

J is TRBJ2-5 and V is TRBV7-2; D is ambiguous. The CDR3 extends over 13 amino acids. In germline, CDR1 is SGHTA, CDR2 FQGNSA. Trimming removed 2 bases from V and 5 bases from J, with 9 bases in between. The CDR3 sequence is CASSLTAGETQYF. CDR3 sequence (DNA): TGTGCCAGCAGCTTAACGGCCGGGGAGACCCAGTACTTC.

The rearrangement joins TRBV27 to TRBJ2-7, with 9 bases lining up with TRBD2. Trimming cost V 6 bases and J 6 bases; bases outside gene matches: 9. This CDR3 is 14 amino acids long. Germline loops: CDR1 MNHEY, CDR2 SMNVEV (reference sequence). CDR3 sequence reads: CASRTGTSFVEQYF. The CDR3, as DNA: TGTGCCAGCAGAACCGGGACTAGCTTTGTCGAGCAGTACTTC.

This clone was counted only a few times. The CDR3 nucleotides read TGTGCCAGCAGTGAGACAGGGGGGATATCCGAGCAGTACTTC. Protein product: CASSETGGISEQYF. V and J are TRBV25-1 and TRBJ2-7, with TRBD1 matching over 9 bases. Germline CDR1 reads MGHDK; CDR2 reads SYGVNS. The CDR3 is 14 amino acids. Trimming removed 3 bases from V and 6 bases from J; junction bases left unmatched: 6.

The chain uses TRBV6-1 and TRBJ1-3; 9 bases map to TRBD1. The germline gives CDR1 MNHNS, CDR2 SASEGT. V lost 4 bases and J lost 4; bases outside the gene matches: 8. CDR3 length: 16 amino acids. The CDR3 protein is CASSGGQGSSGNTIYF. The CDR3 nucleotides are TGTGCCAGCAGTGGAGGACAGGGGTCGTCCGGAAACACCATATATTTT.

This clone has just a few counts. The genes are TRBV7-8 and TRBJ1-6; unclear D gene. V was cut by 4 bases and J by 0 bases, with 16 bases left in between. Germline V gene lookup returns CDR1 SGHVS and CDR2 FQNEAQ. The CDR3 runs 18 residues. The CDR3 DNA reads TGTGCCAGCAGCTCTAGACCTAGGAAGAGCTCCTATAATTCACCCCTCCACTTT. Its protein is CASSSRPRKSSYNSPLHF.

This clone occurred a few times. This chain uses TRBV2 with TRBJ2-7; a weak D match, TRBD2 (6 bases). Germline V lookup: CDR1 SNHLY, CDR2 FYNNEI. The V gene lost 6 bases and the J gene lost 6 bases, with 9 bases spanning the gap. This CDR3 is built from 11 residues. The CDR3 region has the DNA TGTGCCAGCAGGGGGGAGGCCGAGCAGTACTTC. Translated: CASRGEAEQYF.

This clone was observed a few times. The CDR3 DNA reads TGCGCCAGCAGCCCGAGACAGGGGGGCGGCGTAGAGACCCAGTACTTC. Protein sequence: CASSPRQGGGVETQYF. The rearrangement uses TRBV5-1 and TRBJ2-5; 9 positions match TRBD1. The CDR3 totals 16 residues. The V segment lost 4 bases and the J segment 4 bases; nucleotides outside the gene matches: 11. Looked up from germline, CDR1 is SGHRS and CDR2 is YFSETQ.

V and J are TRBV25-1 and TRBJ1-1; tentative D call: TRBD1 (6 bases). V dropped 5 bases and J dropped 4 bases, with 14 bases sitting between them. The CDR3 runs 14 residues. Germline V lookup: CDR1 MGHDK, CDR2 SYGVNS. The CDR3 loop reads CASSRGALITEAFF. The CDR3 DNA reads as TGTGCCAGCAGTCGGGGGGCCCTGATCACTGAAGCTTTCTTT.

The chain is built from TRBV2 and TRBJ2-6; D might be TRBD2 (5 bases). CDR3 length equals 13 residues. The ends were cut back, 7 bases at V and 1 base at J, with 5 bases in the middle. Germline loops: CDR1 SNHLY, CDR2 FYNNEI. In DNA form, the CDR3 reads TGTGCCAGCACGGGATCTGGGGCCAACGTCCTGACTTTC. Translation gives CASTGSGANVLTF.